Below, 19 T cell receptor beta chains from the same sample are listed, as sequenced in a study of blood T cell repertoires in COVID-19. This table comes from immunoSEQ multiplex PCR, and its TCRdb copy is limited to in-frame clones, with some not included. The sample records a few hundred thousand clones, about 89% being singletons. The sequenced sample was peripheral blood. The origin of the receptors is a woman between 35 and 50 years old who had recovered from COVID-19.

The CDR3 spells CASSPTPLLTGRNEKLFF. In DNA, the CDR3 is TGTGCCAGCTCACCGACGCCACTACTAACAGGGCGAAATGAAAAACTGTTTTTT. This rearrangement joins TRBV18 to TRBJ1-4, with TRBD1 as a possible D gene (6 bases). V was cut by 3 bases and J by 5 bases, with 22 bases left in between. CDR1 is KGHSH and CDR2 is LQKENI in the germline V gene. The CDR3 is made up of 18 amino acids.

The chain joins TRBV9 to TRBJ2-2; D possibly corresponds to TRBD1 (6 bases). Germline V lookup: CDR1 SGDLS, CDR2 YYNGEE. This CDR3 has 16 amino acids. The ends were cut back, 0 bases at V and 4 bases at J, with 13 bases in the middle. The CDR3: CASSVDSGVSTGELFF. The CDR3 DNA reads TGTGCCAGCAGCGTAGACTCAGGGGTCAGCACCGGGGAGCTGTTTTTT.

The rearrangement links TRBV7-9 to TRBJ2-7; the match to TRBD2 covers 9 bases. From germline, CDR1 is SEHNR and CDR2 FQNEAQ (reference sequence). V was clipped by 7 bases and J by 3 bases; unmatched bases: 7. This CDR3 contains 14 residues. CDR3 sequence: CASTLGSGSYEQYF. The CDR3 bases are TGTGCCAGCACCCTGGGTAGCGGGAGCTACGAGCAGTACTTC.

The rearrangement uses TRBV7-9 and TRBJ2-3; a weak D match, TRBD2 (5 bases). This CDR3 has 14 residues. The V and J ends lost 0 bases and 5 bases respectively, with 9 bases between them. Germline V lookup: CDR1 SEHNR, CDR2 FQNEAQ (reference sequence). The CDR3 nucleotides are TGTGCCAGCAGCTTAGCGCTCGGGGAAGATACGCAGTATTTT. This encodes CASSLALGEDTQYF.

The chain carries TRBV30 and TRBJ1-1; 10 nucleotides agree with TRBD1. This CDR3 region has 12 residues. Germline-derived CDR1 and CDR2 are GTSNPN and SVGIG (reference sequence). V shed 7 bases and J 5 bases; nucleotides not matched to a gene: 4. Here the CDR3 reads CASDRGGTEAFF. The CDR3 nucleotides are TGTGCCTCGGACAGGGGGGGTACTGAAGCTTTCTTT.

This clone was counted only a few times. V and J are TRBV30 and TRBJ2-2, with a tentative D call TRBD2 (5 bases). The germline V gene has CDR1 GTSNPN and CDR2 SVGIG (reference sequence). This CDR3 spans 12 amino acids. V lost 5 bases and J lost 6, with 10 bases in between. CDR3 in DNA: TGTGCCTGGGGCTACGGGGCCGGGGAGCTGTTTTTT. This encodes CAWGYGAGELFF.

This sequence joins TRBV27 and TRBJ1-4; 7 positions match TRBD1. Trimming removed 7 bases from V and 7 bases from J; junction bases left unmatched: 9. CDR1 MNHEY and CDR2 SMNVEV come from the germline V gene (reference sequence). CDR3 length: 14 amino acids. This CDR3 is CASKATGWGEKLFF. DNA of the CDR3: TGTGCCAGCAAGGCGACAGGGTGGGGTGAAAAACTGTTTTTT. Looking up the rest from reference TRBV27 and TRBJ1-4 gives the full variable domain: EAQVTQNPRYLITVTGKKLTVTCSQNMNHEYMSWYRQDPGLGLRQIYYSMNVEVTDKGDVPEGYKVSRKEKRNFPLILESPSPNQTSLYFCASKATGWGEKLFFGSGTQLSVL.

The chain links TRBV18 to TRBJ1-1, with D uncertain. Trimming took 3 bases from V and 3 from J, leaving 5 bases between them. In germline, CDR1 is KGHSH, CDR2 LQKENI. The CDR3 has 12 amino acids. The CDR3 DNA reads as TGTGCCAGCTCACCTCGCGACACTGAAGCTTTCTTT. It encodes CASSPRDTEAFF.

This clone has only a few counts. The CDR3 DNA is TGTGCCATTCGTTCCGGGTCCATTCCTCTTGAAGCTTTCTTT. Amino acid sequence: CAIRSGSIPLEAFF. The V and J genes are TRBV10-3 and TRBJ1-1; no firm D call. Looked up from germline, CDR1 is ENHRY and CDR2 is SYGVKD. The V end was cut by 9 bases, the J end by 7 bases, with 21 bases between. The CDR3 runs to 14 residues.

This clone was counted a single time. V and J are TRBV7-6 and TRBJ2-1; D unresolved. Germline CDR1 is SGHVS and CDR2 is FNYEAQ. The CDR3 has 16 amino acids. V lost 1 base and J lost 7, with 17 bases in between. The CDR3 DNA sequence: TGTGCCAGCAGCTTAGTTCCTAGTTCGGTCGAGAATGAGCAGTTCTTC. It yields the protein CASSLVPSSVENEQFF.

V usage is TRBV29-1 and J usage is TRBJ2-7; 8 nucleotides align to TRBD2. The CDR3 is made up of 12 amino acids. Per the germline V gene, CDR1 is SQVTM and CDR2 is ANQGSEA. V lost 2 bases to trimming and J lost 3 bases; unmatched junction nucleotides: 0. The CDR3 is CSVETSGYEQYF. CDR3 in DNA: TGCAGCGTTGAAACTAGCGGCTACGAGCAGTACTTC.

The V and J genes are TRBV25-1 and TRBJ2-1; the D gene is possibly TRBD2 (6 bases). This CDR3 region has 18 residues. Trimming left V 3 bases short and J 4 bases short, with 22 bases between. Germline CDR1 is MGHDK and CDR2 is SYGVNS. The DNA for the CDR3 is TGTGCCAGCAGTGAGCGGGACTCCCCCAGAAATATATACAATGAGCAGTTCTTC. Translating it yields CASSERDSPRNIYNEQFF.

The chain recombines TRBV28 with TRBJ1-2, with D perhaps matching TRBD1 (6 bases). From germline, CDR1 is MDHEN and CDR2 SYDVKM. V lost 4 bases, J lost 5 bases, and 26 bases lay in between. The CDR3 is 18 residues long. The CDR3 here is CASSSGGGYRESLYGYTF. CDR3 DNA: TGTGCCAGCAGTTCTGGGGGGGGGTACAGGGAATCTTTATATGGCTACACCTTC.

This clone appeared a single time. V and J are TRBV27 and TRBJ2-1, with D hard to call. Germline CDR1 and CDR2: MNHEY and SMNVEV (reference sequence). Trimming left V 4 bases short and J 4 bases short, with 5 bases between. There are 12 residues in the CDR3. CDR3 DNA: TGTGCCAGCAGTTCCCTATACAATGAGCAGTTCTTC. This encodes CASSSLYNEQFF.

The J gene is TRBJ1-4, the V gene TRBV27; tentatively, D is TRBD1 (5 bases). This CDR3 is built from 14 residues. Between the trimmed V and J ends, which lost 0 bases and 8 bases, there was a span of 10 bases. Germline loops: CDR1 MNHEY, CDR2 SMNVEV (reference sequence). CDR3 amino acids: CASSLSGGGEKLFF. CDR3 nucleotides: TGTGCCAGCAGTTTATCGGGGGGTGGAGAAAAACTGTTTTTT. The whole variable domain, remainder taken from reference TRBV27 and TRBJ1-4, is EAQVTQNPRYLITVTGKKLTVTCSQNMNHEYMSWYRQDPGLGLRQIYYSMNVEVTDKGDVPEGYKVSRKEKRNFPLILESPSPNQTSLYFCASSLSGGGEKLFFGSGTQLSVL.

The V call is TRBV30, the J call TRBJ2-3; 7 bases fit TRBD2. The CDR3 runs 15 residues. After removal of 0 bases from V and 0 bases from J, the junction contained 3 bases not matched to a gene. The germline V gene encodes CDR1 GTSNPN and CDR2 SVGIG (reference sequence). DNA for the CDR3: TGTGCCTGGAGTGTACGCGGGAGCAGCACAGATACGCAGTATTTT. Protein product: CAWSVRGSSTDTQYF.

The chain employs TRBV5-4 and TRBJ2-7; 7 bases are shared with TRBD1. This CDR3 region has 13 residues. Losses at the gene ends were 3 bases for V and 7 bases for J; bases not matched to a gene: 7. Germline-derived CDR1 and CDR2 are SGHNT and YYREEE (reference sequence). This CDR3 reads CASSYGQVREQYF. The CDR3 DNA reads TGTGCCAGCAGCTACGGACAGGTTCGAGAGCAGTACTTC.

This clone was recorded once. V is TRBV5-4 and J is TRBJ1-4; 11 nucleotides agree with TRBD1. Unmatched junction bases numbered 9, after V lost 4 bases and J lost 7 bases. The CDR3 extends over 16 amino acids. CDR1 SGHNT and CDR2 YYREEE come from the germline V gene (reference sequence). In nucleotides, the CDR3 is TGTGCCAGCAGCCGACGGCCGGGACAGGGGGTTGAAAAACTGTTTTTT. Its translation: CASSRRPGQGVEKLFF.

The chain is built from TRBV30 and TRBJ2-3; D perhaps matches TRBD2 (6 bases). From germline, CDR1 is GTSNPN and CDR2 SVGIG (reference sequence). The CDR3 totals 14 residues. Trimming shortened V by 4 bases and J by 1 base, and 12 bases separated the two germline ends. CDR3 in amino acids: CAWTSGLGTDTQYF. The CDR3 nucleotides read TGTGCCTGGACATCGGGACTCGGCACAGATACGCAGTATTTT.